Listed below are T cell receptor beta chains from one sample, sequenced in a study of blood T cell repertoires in COVID-19. Sequencing used immunoSEQ multiplex PCR; TCRdb keeps in-frame clones, though not all of them. The data show 200,000 to 250,000 clones, around 88% seen once. The material sequenced was PBMCs or T cells enriched from blood (not recorded which). All receptors derive from a woman aged 50 to 60 with acute COVID-19. CDR3s include the opening cysteine and the closing phenylalanine or tryptophan. A D gene is named only where the DNA matches it firmly.

v_call d_call cdr3_aa
TRBV13 TRBD1 CASSWQNLQDRGSYNEQFF
TRBV27 - CASSRLTFEPQHF
TRBV28 TRBD1 CASSGTGQYPNLAKNIQYF
TRBV4-2 TRBD2 CASSQDISSGRYEQYF
TRBV4-2 - CASSQDLVGGPRTGELFF
TRBV9 TRBD1 CASSPGQGSIIFQFF
TRBV12-3/TRBV12-4 - CAIYYGYTF
TRBV5-1 - CASSLASYETQYF
TRBV3-1/TRBV3-2 TRBD2 CASSPKFGTSESSTDTQYF
TRBV5-1 TRBD1 CATSPGQGSDTQYF
TRBV27 TRBD1 CASTPVRTGNSPLHF
TRBV4-1 - CASSQADRTSHGNEQFF
TRBV6-2/TRBV6-3 - CASSRLTDTQYF
TRBV7-9 - CASSPQGLSGNTIYF
TRBV7-2 TRBD2 CASSLTGLAIFTGELFF
TRBV18 - CASSTDTYGYTF
TRBV29-1 TRBD2 CSVDAGAIDTQYF
TRBV24-1 - CATSDLPETDTQYF
TRBV7-9 TRBD2 CASSLLPGLGGEQYF
TRBV2 TRBD1 CASSLQGAEGYTF
TRBV18 - CASSPGSSRERLGYTF
TRBV30 - CAWSAWGLWGRSSYEQYF
TRBV19 TRBD1 CAGGQGRIQPQHF
TRBV5-4 TRBD1 CASSLIGWDRGKIPYYGYTF
TRBV28 TRBD1 CASSSRGQSSSGNTIYF
TRBV5-1 - CASSFLFNQPQHF
TRBV18 TRBD2 CASSPLGLAGVGTDTQYF
TRBV9 TRBD2 CASSLGGGRVVEQYF
TRBV27 TRBD2 CASSFASGLFF
TRBV7-9 TRBD1 CASKGRGPGKLFF
TRBV2 TRBD2 CASSGGLAGVYEQYF
TRBV18 - CASSQGENTEAFF
TRBV25-1 - CASSERSRSEAFF
TRBV28 - CASSSVGSGWQPQHF
TRBV3-1/TRBV3-2 TRBD2 CASSQGTSQLRNEQYF
TRBV6-5 - CASSYQGSYGYTF
TRBV13 - CASSLGLAGAANYGYTF
TRBV25-1 - CASSEWSSVENEQFF
TRBV6-5 TRBD1 CASSYSDRGTDTQYF
TRBV11-1 - CASSLGAAEAFF
TRBV29-1 TRBD2 CSVRPSGDYEQYF
TRBV7-3 - CASSQKPPTSTDTQYF
TRBV9 - CASSVTSNEQFF
TRBV9 - CASSPGQLSGNTIYF